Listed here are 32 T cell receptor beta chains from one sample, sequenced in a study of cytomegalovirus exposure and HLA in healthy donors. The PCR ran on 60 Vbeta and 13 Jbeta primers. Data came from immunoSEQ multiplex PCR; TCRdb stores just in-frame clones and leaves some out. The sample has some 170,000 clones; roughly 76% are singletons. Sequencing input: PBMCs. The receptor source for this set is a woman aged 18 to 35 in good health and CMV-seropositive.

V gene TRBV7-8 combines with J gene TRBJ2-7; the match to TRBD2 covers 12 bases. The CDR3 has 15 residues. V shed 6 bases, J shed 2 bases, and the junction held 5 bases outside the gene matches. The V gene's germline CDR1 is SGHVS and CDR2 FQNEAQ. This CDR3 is CASRPLAGGPYEQYF. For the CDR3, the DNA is TGTGCCAGCAGGCCGCTAGCGGGGGGGCCCTACGAGCAGTACTTC.

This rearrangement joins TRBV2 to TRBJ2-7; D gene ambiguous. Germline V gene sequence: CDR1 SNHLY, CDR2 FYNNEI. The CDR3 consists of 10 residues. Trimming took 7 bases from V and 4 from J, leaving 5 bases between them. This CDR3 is CASTGYEQYF. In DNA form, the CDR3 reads TGTGCCAGCACCGGGTACGAGCAGTACTTC.

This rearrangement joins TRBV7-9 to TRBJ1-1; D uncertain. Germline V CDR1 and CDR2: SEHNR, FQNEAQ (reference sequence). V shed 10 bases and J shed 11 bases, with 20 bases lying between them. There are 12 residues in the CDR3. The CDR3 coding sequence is TGTGCCACAACCCCGAGGCCCGAGCGGGCTTTCTTT. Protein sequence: CATTPRPERAFF.

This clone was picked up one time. The DNA of the CDR3 is TGCGCCAGCAGCCAAGAATTCCGGGGGGCCTATTACAATGAGCAGTTCTTC. Protein product: CASSQEFRGAYYNEQFF. The chain employs TRBV4-1 and TRBJ2-1; D might be TRBD2 (7 bases). V lost 0 bases, J lost 4 bases, and 16 bases lay in between. CDR3 length: 17 amino acids. Germline CDR1 is MGHRA and CDR2 is YSYEKL.

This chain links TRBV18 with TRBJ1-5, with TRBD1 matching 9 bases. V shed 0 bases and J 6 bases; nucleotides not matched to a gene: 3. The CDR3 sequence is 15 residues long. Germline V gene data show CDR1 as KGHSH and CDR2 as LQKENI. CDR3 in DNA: TGTGCCAGCTCACCACCGGGACAGGGCTCTCAGCCCCAGCATTTT. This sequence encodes CASSPPGQGSQPQHF. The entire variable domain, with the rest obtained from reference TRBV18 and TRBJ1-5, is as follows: NAGVMQNPRHLVRRRGQEARLRCSPMKGHSHVYWYRQLPEEGLKFMVYLQKENIIDESGMPKERFSAEFPKEGPSILRIQQVVRGDSAAYFCASSPPGQGSQPQHFGDGTRLSIL.

The CDR3 bases are TGTGCCAGTAGTATAGAGGGACTCCTGAACACAGATACGCAGTATTTT. It yields the protein CASSIEGLLNTDTQYF. This chain links TRBV19 with TRBJ2-3; maybe TRBD2 (6 bases). This CDR3 is built from 16 residues. The V gene's germline CDR1 is LNHDA and CDR2 SQIVND (reference sequence). Deletions cut 0 bases from V and 2 bases from J, with 12 bases between.

The CDR3 nucleotides are TGTGCCAGCAGCCCGACAGGGGATGGCTACACCTTC. Amino acids: CASSPTGDGYTF. The V gene is TRBV11-2, the J gene TRBJ1-2; the match to TRBD1 covers 8 bases. This CDR3 has 12 residues. Trimming removed 5 bases from V and 6 bases from J; junction bases left unmatched: 2. CDR1 is SGHAT, CDR2 FQNNGV, per germline.

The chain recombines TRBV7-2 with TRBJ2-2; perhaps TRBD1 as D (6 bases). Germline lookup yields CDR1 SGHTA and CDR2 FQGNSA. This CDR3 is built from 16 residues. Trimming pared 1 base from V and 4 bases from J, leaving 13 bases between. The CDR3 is CASSLVGAVVTGELFF. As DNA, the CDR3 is TGTGCCAGCAGCTTAGTGGGGGCGGTGGTCACCGGGGAGCTGTTTTTT.

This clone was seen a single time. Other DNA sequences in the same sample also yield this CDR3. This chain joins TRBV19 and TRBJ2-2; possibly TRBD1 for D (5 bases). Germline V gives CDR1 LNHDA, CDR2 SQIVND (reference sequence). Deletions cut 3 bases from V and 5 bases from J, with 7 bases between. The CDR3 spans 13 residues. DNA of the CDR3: TGTGCCAGTAGTATTTCAGGGACCGGGGAGCTGTTTTTT. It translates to CASSISGTGELFF.

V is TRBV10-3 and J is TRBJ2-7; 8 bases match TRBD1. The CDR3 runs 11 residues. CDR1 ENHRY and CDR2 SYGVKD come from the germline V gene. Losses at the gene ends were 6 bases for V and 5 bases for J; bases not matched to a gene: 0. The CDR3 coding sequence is TGTGCCATCAGGACAGGGGACGAGCAGTACTTC. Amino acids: CAIRTGDEQYF.

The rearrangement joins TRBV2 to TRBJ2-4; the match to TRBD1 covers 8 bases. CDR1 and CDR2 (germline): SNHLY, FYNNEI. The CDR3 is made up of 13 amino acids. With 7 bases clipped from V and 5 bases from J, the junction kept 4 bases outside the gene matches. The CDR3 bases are TGTGCCAGCAAAGCGGACAGGGAAAACATTCAGTACTTC. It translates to CASKADRENIQYF.

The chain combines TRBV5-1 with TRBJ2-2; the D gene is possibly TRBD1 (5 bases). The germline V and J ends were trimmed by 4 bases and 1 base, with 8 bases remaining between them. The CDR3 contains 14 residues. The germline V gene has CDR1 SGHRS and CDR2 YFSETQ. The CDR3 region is CASSVGQNTGELFF. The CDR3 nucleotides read TGCGCCAGCAGCGTAGGACAGAACACCGGGGAGCTGTTTTTT.

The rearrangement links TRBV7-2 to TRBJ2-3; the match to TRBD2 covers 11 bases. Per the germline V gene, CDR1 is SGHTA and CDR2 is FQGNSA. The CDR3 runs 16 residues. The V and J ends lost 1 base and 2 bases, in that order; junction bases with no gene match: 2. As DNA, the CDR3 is TGTGCCAGCAGCTTAGTAGCGGGGGGGATCACAGATACGCAGTATTTT. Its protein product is CASSLVAGGITDTQYF.

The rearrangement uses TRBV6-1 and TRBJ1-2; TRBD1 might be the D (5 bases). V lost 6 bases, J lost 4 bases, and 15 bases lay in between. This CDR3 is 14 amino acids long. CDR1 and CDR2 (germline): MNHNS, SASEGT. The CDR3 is CASSEEQEIYGYTF. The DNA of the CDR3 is TGTGCCAGCAGCGAGGAACAGGAGATCTATGGCTACACCTTC.

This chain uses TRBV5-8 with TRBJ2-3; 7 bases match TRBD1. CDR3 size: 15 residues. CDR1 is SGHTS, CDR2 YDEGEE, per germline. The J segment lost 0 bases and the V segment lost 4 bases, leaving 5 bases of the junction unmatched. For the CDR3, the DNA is TGTGCCAGCAGCCCCCGACAGGGTAGCACAGATACGCAGTATTTT. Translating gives CASSPRQGSTDTQYF.

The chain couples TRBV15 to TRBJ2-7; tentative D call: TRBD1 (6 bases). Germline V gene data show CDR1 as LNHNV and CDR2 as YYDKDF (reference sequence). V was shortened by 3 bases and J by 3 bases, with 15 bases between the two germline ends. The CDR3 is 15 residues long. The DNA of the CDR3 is TGTGCCACCAGCAGTCGTGACAGGAGAAACTACGAGCAGTACTTC. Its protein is CATSSRDRRNYEQYF.

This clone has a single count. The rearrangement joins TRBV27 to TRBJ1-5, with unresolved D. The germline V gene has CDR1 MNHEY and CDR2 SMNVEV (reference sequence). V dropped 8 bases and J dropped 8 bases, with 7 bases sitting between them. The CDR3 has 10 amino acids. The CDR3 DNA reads TGTGCCAGCGGGCTCAAGCCCCAGCATTTT. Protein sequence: CASGLKPQHF.

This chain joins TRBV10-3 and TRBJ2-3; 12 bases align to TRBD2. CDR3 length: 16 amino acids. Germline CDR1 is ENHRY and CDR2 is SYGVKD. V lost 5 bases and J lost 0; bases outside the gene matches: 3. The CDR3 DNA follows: TGTGCCATCAGTACGACTAGCGGGGGTAGCACAGATACGCAGTATTTT. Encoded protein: CAISTTSGGSTDTQYF.

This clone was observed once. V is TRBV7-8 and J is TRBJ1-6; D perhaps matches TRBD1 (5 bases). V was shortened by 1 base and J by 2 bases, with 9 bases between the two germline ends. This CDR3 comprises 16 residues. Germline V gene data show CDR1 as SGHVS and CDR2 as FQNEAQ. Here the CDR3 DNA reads TGTGCCAGCAGCTTAGGGGGACTGACCTATAATTCACCCCTCCACTTT. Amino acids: CASSLGGLTYNSPLHF.

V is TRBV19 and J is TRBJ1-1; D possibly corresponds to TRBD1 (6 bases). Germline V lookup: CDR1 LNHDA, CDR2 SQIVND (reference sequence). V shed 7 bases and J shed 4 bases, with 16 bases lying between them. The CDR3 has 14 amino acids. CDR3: CASTFRTGITEAFF. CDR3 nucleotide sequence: TGTGCCAGTACTTTTCGAACAGGGATCACTGAAGCTTTCTTT.

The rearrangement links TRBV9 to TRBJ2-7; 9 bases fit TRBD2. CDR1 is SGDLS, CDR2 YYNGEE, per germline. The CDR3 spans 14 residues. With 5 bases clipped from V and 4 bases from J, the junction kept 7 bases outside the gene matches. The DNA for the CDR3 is TGTGCCAGCAGTCCGAGCGGGGGGTTGTACGAGCAGTACTTC. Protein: CASSPSGGLYEQYF.

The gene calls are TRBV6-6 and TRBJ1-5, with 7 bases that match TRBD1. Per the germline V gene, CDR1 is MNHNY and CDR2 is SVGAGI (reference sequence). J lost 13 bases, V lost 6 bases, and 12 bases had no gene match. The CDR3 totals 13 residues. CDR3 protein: CASREGQSISQHF. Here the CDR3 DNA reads TGTGCCAGCAGGGAGGGACAGAGCATATCGCAGCATTTT.

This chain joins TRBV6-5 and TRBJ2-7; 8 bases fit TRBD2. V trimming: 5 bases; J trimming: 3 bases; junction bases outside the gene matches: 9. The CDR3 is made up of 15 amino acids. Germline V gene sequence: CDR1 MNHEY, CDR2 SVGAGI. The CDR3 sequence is CASSPLGGGNYEQYF. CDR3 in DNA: TGTGCCAGCAGTCCCCTGGGCGGGGGGAACTACGAGCAGTACTTC.

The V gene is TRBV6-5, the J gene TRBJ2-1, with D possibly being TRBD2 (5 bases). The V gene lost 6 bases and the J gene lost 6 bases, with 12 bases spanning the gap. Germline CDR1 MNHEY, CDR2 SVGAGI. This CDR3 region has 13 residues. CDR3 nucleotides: TGTGCCAGCAGCAACGGACTGAGCAATGAGCAGTTCTTC. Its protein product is CASSNGLSNEQFF.

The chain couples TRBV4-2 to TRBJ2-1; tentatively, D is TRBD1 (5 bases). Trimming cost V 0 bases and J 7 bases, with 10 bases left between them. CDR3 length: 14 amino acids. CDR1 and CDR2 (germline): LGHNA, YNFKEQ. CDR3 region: CASSQDQGTNEQFF. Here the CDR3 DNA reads TGTGCCAGCAGCCAAGATCAGGGAACGAATGAGCAGTTCTTC.

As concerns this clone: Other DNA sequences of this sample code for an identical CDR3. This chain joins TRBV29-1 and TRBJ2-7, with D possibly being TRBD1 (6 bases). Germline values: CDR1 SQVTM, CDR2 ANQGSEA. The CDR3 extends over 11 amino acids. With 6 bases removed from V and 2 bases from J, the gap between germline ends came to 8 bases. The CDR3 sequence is CSVGQTYEQYF. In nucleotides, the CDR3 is TGCAGCGTGGGACAAACCTACGAGCAGTACTTC.

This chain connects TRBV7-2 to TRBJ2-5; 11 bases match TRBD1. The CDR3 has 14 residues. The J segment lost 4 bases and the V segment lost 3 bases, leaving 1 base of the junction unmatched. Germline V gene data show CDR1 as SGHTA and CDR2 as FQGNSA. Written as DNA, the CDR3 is TGTGCCAGCAGCTTTGGGACAGGGGGAGAGACCCAGTACTTC. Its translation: CASSFGTGGETQYF.

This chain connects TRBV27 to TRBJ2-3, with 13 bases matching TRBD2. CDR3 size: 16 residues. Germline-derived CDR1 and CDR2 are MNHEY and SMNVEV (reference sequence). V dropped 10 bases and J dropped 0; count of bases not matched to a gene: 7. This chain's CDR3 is CATWGLAGPSTDTQYF. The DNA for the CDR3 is TGTGCCACCTGGGGACTAGCGGGGCCTAGCACAGATACGCAGTATTTT.

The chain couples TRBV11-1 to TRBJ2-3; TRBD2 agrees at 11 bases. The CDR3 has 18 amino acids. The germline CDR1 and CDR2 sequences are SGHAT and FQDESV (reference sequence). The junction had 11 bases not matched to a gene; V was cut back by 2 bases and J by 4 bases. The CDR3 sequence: CASSLSGISGGASDTQYF. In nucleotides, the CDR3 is TGTGCCAGCAGCTTATCCGGCATTAGCGGGGGGGCCTCAGATACGCAGTATTTT.

As DNA, the CDR3 is TGTGCCAGCCACGCCTTAGAACAGGGCTCCTATGGCTACACCTTC. Residues: CASHALEQGSYGYTF. The chain couples TRBV5-6 to TRBJ1-2; perhaps TRBD1 as D (6 bases). In germline, CDR1 is SGHDT, CDR2 YYEEEE. The V end lost 7 bases, the J end lost 4 bases, and 20 bases lay between the germline ends. The CDR3 spans 15 residues.

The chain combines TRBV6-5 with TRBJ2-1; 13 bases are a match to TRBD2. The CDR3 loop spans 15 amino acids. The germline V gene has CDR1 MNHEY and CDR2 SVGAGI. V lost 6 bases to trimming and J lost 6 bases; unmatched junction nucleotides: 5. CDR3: CASSGTSGGANEQFF. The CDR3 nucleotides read TGTGCCAGCAGCGGTACTAGCGGGGGGGCCAATGAGCAGTTCTTC.

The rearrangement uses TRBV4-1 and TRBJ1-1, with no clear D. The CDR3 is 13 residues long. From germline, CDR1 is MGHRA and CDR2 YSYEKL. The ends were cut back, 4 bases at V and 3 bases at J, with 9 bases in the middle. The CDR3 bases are TGCGCCAGCAGCCCGATAACTGACACTGAAGCTTTCTTT. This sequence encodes CASSPITDTEAFF.